This TCR beta chain was sequenced during a study of blood T cell repertoires in COVID-19. In the study overall: Samples of COVID-19 (acute and convalescent) were obtained from the United States, Italy and Spain. PBMCs, B-cell-depleted T cells, or T cells provided the cDNA or gDNA that made up the material.

Only in-frame clones appear in the TCRdb table, and some are missing; sequencing was by immunoSEQ multiplex PCR. The sample carries 45,000 to 60,000 clones, 90% recorded once. The V end lost 0 bases, the J end lost 5 bases, and 5 bases lay between the germline ends. CDR1 SGDLS and CDR2 YYNGEE come from the germline V gene. The CDR3 covers 12 residues. Material: peripheral blood. This chain joins TRBV9 and TRBJ2-5; no firm D call. The TCR originated in a middle-aged man with acute or convalescent COVID-19. The CDR3 is CASSVVSETQYF. The CDR3 DNA sequence: TGTGCCAGCAGCGTAGTTTCTGAGACCCAGTACTTC.